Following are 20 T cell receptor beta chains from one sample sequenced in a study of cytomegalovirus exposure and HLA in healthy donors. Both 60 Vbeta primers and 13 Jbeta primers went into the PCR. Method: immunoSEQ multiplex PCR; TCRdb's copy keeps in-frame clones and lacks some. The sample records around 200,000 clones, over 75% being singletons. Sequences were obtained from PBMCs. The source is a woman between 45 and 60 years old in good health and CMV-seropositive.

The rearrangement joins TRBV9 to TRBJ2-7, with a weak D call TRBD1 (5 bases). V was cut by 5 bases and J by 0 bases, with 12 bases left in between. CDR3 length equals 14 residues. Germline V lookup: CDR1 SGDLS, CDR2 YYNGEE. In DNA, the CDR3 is TGTGCCAGCAGTGCAGACAGAAGCTCCTACGAGCAGTACTTC. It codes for CASSADRSSYEQYF.

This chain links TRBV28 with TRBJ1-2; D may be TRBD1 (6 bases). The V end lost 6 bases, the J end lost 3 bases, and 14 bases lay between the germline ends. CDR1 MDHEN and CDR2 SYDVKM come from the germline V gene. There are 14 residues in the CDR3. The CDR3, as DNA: TGTGCCAGCAGGCGACAGGCGGGAGACTATGGCTACACCTTC. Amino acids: CASRRQAGDYGYTF.

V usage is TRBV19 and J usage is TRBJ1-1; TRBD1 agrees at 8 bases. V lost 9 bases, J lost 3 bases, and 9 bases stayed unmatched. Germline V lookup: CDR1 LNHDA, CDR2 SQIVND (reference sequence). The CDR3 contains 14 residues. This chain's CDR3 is CASGDRTLDTEAFF. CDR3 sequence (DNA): TGTGCCAGCGGGGACAGGACCTTGGACACTGAAGCTTTCTTT. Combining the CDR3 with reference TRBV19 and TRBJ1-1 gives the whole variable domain DGGITQSPKYLFRKEGQNVTLSCEQNLNHDAMYWYRQDPGQGLRLIYYSQIVNDFQKGDIAEGYSVSREKKESFPLTVTSAQKNPTAFYLCASGDRTLDTEAFFGQGTRLTVV.

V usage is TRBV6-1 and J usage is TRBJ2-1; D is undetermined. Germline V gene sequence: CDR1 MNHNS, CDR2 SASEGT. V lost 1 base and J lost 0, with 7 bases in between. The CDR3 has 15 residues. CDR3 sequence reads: CASSEGASSYNEQFF. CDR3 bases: TGTGCCAGCAGTGAAGGGGCCAGCTCCTACAATGAGCAGTTCTTC.

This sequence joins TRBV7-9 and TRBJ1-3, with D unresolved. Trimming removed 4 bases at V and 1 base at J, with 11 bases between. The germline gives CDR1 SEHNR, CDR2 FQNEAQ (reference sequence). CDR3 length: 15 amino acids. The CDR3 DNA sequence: TGTGCCAGCAGCTCCCCGCCGGAGTCTGGAAACACCATATATTTT. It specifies CASSSPPESGNTIYF.

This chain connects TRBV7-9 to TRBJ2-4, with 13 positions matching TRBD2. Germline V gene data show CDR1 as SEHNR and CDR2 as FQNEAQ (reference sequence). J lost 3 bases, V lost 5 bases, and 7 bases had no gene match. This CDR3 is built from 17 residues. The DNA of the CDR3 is TGTGCCAGCAGCAAAGGACTAGCGGGGGCGTACAAAAACATTCAGTACTTC. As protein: CASSKGLAGAYKNIQYF.

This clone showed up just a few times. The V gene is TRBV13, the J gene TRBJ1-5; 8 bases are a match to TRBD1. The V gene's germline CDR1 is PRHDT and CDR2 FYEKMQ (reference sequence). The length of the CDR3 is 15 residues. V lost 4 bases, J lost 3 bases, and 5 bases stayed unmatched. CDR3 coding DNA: TGTGCCAGCAGCTACGGACAGGGTACCAATCAGCCCCAGCATTTT. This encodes CASSYGQGTNQPQHF.

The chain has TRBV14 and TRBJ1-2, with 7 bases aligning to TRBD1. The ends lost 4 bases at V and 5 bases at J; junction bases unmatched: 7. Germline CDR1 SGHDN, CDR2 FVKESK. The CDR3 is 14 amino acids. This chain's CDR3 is CASSPFTGEYGYTF. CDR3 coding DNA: TGTGCCAGCAGCCCCTTCACAGGGGAGTATGGCTACACCTTC.

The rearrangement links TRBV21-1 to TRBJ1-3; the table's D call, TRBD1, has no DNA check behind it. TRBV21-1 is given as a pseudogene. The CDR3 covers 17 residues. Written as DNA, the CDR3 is TGTGCCAGCACCGCTCCCCCGACAGGGAGCTCTGGAAACACCATATATTTT. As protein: CASTAPPTGSSGNTIYF.

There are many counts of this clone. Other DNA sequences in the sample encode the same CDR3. CDR3 DNA: TGTGCCAGCAGCTTCTCCGAGCAGTACTTC. It translates to CASSFSEQYF. This rearrangement joins TRBV11-2 to TRBJ2-7, with D unclear. The CDR3 covers 10 residues. In germline, CDR1 is SGHAT, CDR2 FQNNGV. Trimming pared 3 bases from V and 6 bases from J, leaving 3 bases between.

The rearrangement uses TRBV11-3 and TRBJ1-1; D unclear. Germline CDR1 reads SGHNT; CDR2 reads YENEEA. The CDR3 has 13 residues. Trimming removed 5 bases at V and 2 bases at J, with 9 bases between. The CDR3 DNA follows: TGTGCCAGCAGCCTCACAGTTAACACTGAAGCTTTCTTT. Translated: CASSLTVNTEAFF.

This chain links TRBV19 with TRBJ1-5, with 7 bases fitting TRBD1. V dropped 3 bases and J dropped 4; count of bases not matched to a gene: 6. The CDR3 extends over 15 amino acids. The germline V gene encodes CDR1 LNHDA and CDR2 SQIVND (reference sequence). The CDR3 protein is CASSISGTENQPQHF. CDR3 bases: TGTGCCAGTAGTATCTCCGGGACAGAAAATCAGCCCCAGCATTTT.

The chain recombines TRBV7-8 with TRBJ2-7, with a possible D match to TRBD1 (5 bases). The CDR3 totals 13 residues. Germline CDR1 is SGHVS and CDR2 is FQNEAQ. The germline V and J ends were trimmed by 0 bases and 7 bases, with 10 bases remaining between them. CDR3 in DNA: TGTGCCAGCAGCTTAGCGGACCCAGGGGAGCAGTACTTC. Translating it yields CASSLADPGEQYF.

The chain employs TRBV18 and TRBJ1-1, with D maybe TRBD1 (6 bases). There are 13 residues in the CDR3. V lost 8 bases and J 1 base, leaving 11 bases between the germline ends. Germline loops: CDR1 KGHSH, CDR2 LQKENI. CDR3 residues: CASLIGGNTEAFF. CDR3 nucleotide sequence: TGTGCCAGCCTGATAGGGGGGAACACTGAAGCTTTCTTT.

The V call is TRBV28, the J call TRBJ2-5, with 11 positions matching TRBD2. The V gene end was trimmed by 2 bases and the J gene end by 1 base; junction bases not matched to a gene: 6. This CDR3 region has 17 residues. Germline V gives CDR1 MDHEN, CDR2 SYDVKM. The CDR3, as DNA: TGTGCCAGCAGTTTAGGGCTAGCGGGGGGATTCCAAGAGACCCAGTACTTC. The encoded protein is CASSLGLAGGFQETQYF. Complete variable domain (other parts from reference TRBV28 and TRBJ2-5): DVKVTQSSRYLVKRTGEKVFLECVQDMDHENMFWYRQDPGLGLRLIYFSYDVKMKEKGDIPEGYSVSREKKERFSLILESASTNQTSMYLCASSLGLAGGFQETQYFGPGTRLLVL.

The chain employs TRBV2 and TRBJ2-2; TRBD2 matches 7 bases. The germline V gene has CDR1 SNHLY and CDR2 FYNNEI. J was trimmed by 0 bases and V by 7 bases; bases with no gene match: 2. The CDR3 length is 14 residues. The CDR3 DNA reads TGTGCCAGCAAGCGGGGACCGAACACCGGGGAGCTGTTTTTT. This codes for CASKRGPNTGELFF. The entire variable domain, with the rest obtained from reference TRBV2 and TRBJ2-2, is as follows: EPEVTQTPSHQVTQMGQEVILRCVPISNHLYFYWYRQILGQKVEFLVSFYNNEISEKSEIFDDQFSVERPDGSNFTLKIRSTKLEDSAMYFCASKRGPNTGELFFGEGSRLTVL.

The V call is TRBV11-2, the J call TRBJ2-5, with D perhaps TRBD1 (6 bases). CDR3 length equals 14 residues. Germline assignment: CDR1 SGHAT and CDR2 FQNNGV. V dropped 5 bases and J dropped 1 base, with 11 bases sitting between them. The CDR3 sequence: CASSPTGSQETQYF. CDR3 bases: TGTGCCAGCAGCCCTACAGGGAGCCAAGAGACCCAGTACTTC.

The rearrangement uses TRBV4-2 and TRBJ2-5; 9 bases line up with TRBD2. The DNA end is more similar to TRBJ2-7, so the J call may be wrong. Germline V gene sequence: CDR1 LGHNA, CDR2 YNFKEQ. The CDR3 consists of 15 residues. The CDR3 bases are TGTGCCAGCAGCCAATCTAGCGGGGTCCCCTACGAGCAGTACTTC. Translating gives CASSQSSGVPYEQYF.

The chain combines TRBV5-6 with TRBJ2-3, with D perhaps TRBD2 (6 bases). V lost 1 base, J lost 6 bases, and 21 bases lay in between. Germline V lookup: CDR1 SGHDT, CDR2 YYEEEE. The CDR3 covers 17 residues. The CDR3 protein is CASSLLGGLTVGDTQYF. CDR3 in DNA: TGTGCCAGCAGCTTGTTAGGAGGGCTGACGGTTGGGGATACGCAGTATTTT. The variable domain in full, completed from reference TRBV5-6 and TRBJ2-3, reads DAGVTQSPTHLIKTRGQQVTLRCSPKSGHDTVSWYQQALGQGPQFIFQYYEEEERQRGNFPDRFSGHQFPNYSSELNVNALLLGDSALYLCASSLLGGLTVGDTQYFGPGTRLTVL.

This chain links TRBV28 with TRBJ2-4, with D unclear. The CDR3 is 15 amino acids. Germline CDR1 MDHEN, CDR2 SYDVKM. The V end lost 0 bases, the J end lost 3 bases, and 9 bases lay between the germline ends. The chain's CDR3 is CASSLWKEDKNIQYF. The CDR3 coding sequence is TGTGCCAGCAGTTTATGGAAAGAGGACAAAAACATTCAGTACTTC. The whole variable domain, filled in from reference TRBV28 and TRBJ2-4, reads DVKVTQSSRYLVKRTGEKVFLECVQDMDHENMFWYRQDPGLGLRLIYFSYDVKMKEKGDIPEGYSVSREKKERFSLILESASTNQTSMYLCASSLWKEDKNIQYFGAGTRLSVL.